This T cell receptor beta chain was observed in a study of blood T cell repertoires in COVID-19. The wider study: PBMCs, B-cell-depleted T cells, or T cells were the source of the cDNA or gDNA that made up the material.

Authors' analysis steps: Amplifying reference gene primers gave estimates of nucleated cell counts. Using immunoSEQ multiplex PCR, the repertoire was profiled, and TCRdb retains in-frame clones only, with some absent. The D gene and trimming were derived from the DNA, and the V and J assignments and clone size from that table. The sample yields roughly 220,000 clones, about 87% seen once. Those who participated ranged in age from roughly 18 to 89 years and resided in 20 to 30 US areas. Recovery meant two consecutive negative NP/OP PCR tests, professional clearance, or resolved symptoms. This sequence originates from a woman in her thirties who had recovered from COVID-19. What was sequenced was PBMCs or T cells enriched from blood (not recorded which).

The CDR3 loop is CASSPRGIAGEQFF. CDR3 coding DNA: TGTGCCAGCAGCCCTAGGGGTATAGCGGGTGAGCAGTTCTTC. The chain recombines TRBV7-2 with TRBJ2-1, with TRBD2 matching over 7 bases. The CDR3 has 14 amino acids. Per the germline V gene, CDR1 is SGHTA and CDR2 is FQGNSA. The V gene end was trimmed by 5 bases and the J gene end by 9 bases; junction bases not matched to a gene: 10.